This T cell receptor (beta chain) emerged from a study of prognosis after radiotherapy for stage I lung cancer. Study in general: Stage I non-small cell lung cancer patients, who were enrolled in Nanjing, China, joined the cohort between April 2018 and January 2019. Among the enrolled patients, 12 to 15 had newly diagnosed primary stage I lung tumors, while about 5 had oligometastatic NSCLC following surgical resection of the primary tumor.

In germline, CDR1 is MNHEY, CDR2 SVGAGI. The CDR3 spans 15 residues. No patient had prior chemotherapy, radiotherapy or other malignancies, and all were node-negative on CT and PET/CT. Worth noting for this clonotype: A read error is likely here: a far larger clone is one base away.

Two-round multiplex PCR on genomic DNA was the method by which TCR beta CDR3 was amplified. The first PCR round targeted every TRBV and TRBJ gene with specific primers. TCRdb re-called the multiplex PCR reads with MiXCR, one entry per CDR3 protein. The sample includes about 35,000 distinct CDR3 sequences, roughly a third of them seen just once. This sequence was found in a donor aged 50 or older with non-small cell lung cancer. The sequencing here drew on PBMCs, taken before or after stereotactic body radiation therapy (not recorded which). The chain carries TRBV6-5 and TRBJ1-5, with TRBD1 identical over 10 bases. The CDR3 DNA sequence: TGTGCCAGCAGCTCGGGACAGGGGAGAGGTCAGCCCCGGCATTTT. Protein sequence: CASSSGQGRGQPRHF.